The T cell receptor (beta chain) described here comes from a study of OX40 agonist ivuxolimab in advanced cancers. Method: immunoSEQ multiplex PCR; TCRdb's copy keeps in-frame clones and lacks some. The table records tens of thousands of clones, 80% to 95% of them present only once. General study points: Relative to CD4+, CD8+ T cells held more expanded clones on average.

CDR1 is SQVTM and CDR2 is ANQGSEA in the germline V gene. V lost 4 bases and J lost 4, with 14 bases in between. The CDR3 has 14 amino acids. Comment on this clone: As yet, its antigen is unknown.

This receptor was taken from an adult with an advanced solid tumor such as melanoma, head and neck, liver or kidney cancer. V usage is TRBV29-1 and J usage is TRBJ2-1; unclear D gene. The input for sequencing was CD4+ or CD8+ T cells sorted from blood, taken in a trial of the OX40 agonist ivuxolimab. The CDR3 coding sequence is TGCAGCGTTGTGGGGTCGGCAGCATACAATGAGCAGTTCTTC. This codes for CSVVGSAAYNEQFF.